The following is a T cell receptor beta chain sequence with its context. The antigen remains undetermined. Treatment reported: oral pan-JAK inhibitor, 5-10 mg twice daily. These data are taken from a study of CD8+ T cells in alopecia areata. Points from the study as a whole: Higher clonality and more expanded CD8+ clones appeared in lesional than normal scalp.

Reverse transcription of extracted RNA yielded cDNA, which provided the sequencing template. TCRdb's table, derived via immunoSEQ multiplex PCR, lists solely in-frame clones and lacks some. There are 200,000 or so clones in the sample; over 45% occur only once, and 5% to 6% lies in the top ten. The sample in question was CD4+ T cells sorted from blood, obtained at week 24, from a patient treated with tofacitinib. The clonotype originates from a human donor with alopecia areata.

Written as DNA, the CDR3 is TGTGCCAGCAGTTTACGAGGGGTGTCCTACGAGCAGTACTTC. This sequence encodes CASSLRGVSYEQYF. The V gene is TRBV27, the J gene TRBJ2-7; D tentatively fits TRBD1 or TRBD2 (5 bases each). From germline, CDR1 is MNHEY and CDR2 SMNVEV (reference sequence). V dropped 2 bases and J dropped 1 base, with 9 bases sitting between them. The CDR3 loop spans 14 amino acids.